This entry features one TCR beta chain sequence. Its antigen remains unidentified. The junction had 10 bases not matched to a gene; V was cut back by 0 bases and J by 8 bases. CDR3 size: 16 residues. The V gene's germline CDR1 is SGHNT and CDR2 YENEEA. These data are taken from a study of cytotoxic CD8 clonotypes in ibrutinib-treated CLL. Clones were sequenced by immunoSEQ multiplex PCR, and TCRdb holds only the in-frame ones, with some missing. The sample consists of tens of thousands of clones, 45% to 60% of them appearing once. Study-level results: Different sampling times were used for sustained-remission and progressing patients.

This material consisted of PBMCs, taken after 12 months of ibrutinib treatment. The genes are TRBV11-3 and TRBJ2-1, with 7 bases that match TRBD1. This TCR was recovered from a human donor with chronic lymphocytic leukemia. CDR3 coding DNA: TGTGCCAGCAGCTTAGATCAGGGAACAGGGGTCGATGAGCAGTTCTTC. Its translation is CASSLDQGTGVDEQFF. The whole variable domain, filled in from reference TRBV11-3 and TRBJ2-1, reads EAGVVQSPRYKIIEKKQPVAFWCNPISGHNTLYWYLQNLGQGPELLIRYENEEAVDDSQLPKDRFSAERLKGVDSTLKIQPAELGDSAVYLCASSLDQGTGVDEQFFGPGTRLTVL.